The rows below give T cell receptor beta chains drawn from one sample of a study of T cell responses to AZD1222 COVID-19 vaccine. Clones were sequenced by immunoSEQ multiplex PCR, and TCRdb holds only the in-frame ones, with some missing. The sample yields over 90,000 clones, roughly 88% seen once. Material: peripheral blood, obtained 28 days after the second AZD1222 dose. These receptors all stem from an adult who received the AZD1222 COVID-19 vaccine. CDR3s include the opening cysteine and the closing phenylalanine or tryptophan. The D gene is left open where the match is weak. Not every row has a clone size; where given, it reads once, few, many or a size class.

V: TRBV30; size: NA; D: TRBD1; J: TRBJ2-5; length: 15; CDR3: CAWSSGQGDQETQYF; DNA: TGTGCCTGGAGCTCGGGACAGGGAGACCAAGAGACCCAGTACTTC
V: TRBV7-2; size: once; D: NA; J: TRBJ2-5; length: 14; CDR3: CASSTGTPGETQYF; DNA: TGTGCCAGCAGCACCGGGACCCCTGGGGAGACCCAGTACTTC
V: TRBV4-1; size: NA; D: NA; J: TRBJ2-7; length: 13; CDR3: CASSRTSDSEQYF; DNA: TGCGCCAGCAGCCGAACCTCGGATAGCGAGCAGTACTTC
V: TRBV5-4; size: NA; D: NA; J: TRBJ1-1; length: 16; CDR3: CASSLVPDRLNTEAFF; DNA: TGTGCCAGCAGCTTGGTGCCCGACAGATTGAACACTGAAGCTTTCTTT
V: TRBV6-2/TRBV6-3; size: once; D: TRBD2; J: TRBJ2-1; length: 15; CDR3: CASSYSSGGPEEQFF; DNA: TGTGCCAGCAGTTACTCGTCGGGGGGGCCTGAGGAGCAGTTCTTC
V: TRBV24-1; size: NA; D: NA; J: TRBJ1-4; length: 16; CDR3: CATSDFGGSGEEKLFF; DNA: TGTGCCACCAGTGATTTTGGGGGGTCGGGGGAGGAAAAACTGTTTTTT
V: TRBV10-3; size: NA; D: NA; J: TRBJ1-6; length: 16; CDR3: CAISESRGSYNSPLHF; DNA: TGTGCCATCAGTGAAAGTCGGGGGTCCTATAATTCACCCCTCCACTTT
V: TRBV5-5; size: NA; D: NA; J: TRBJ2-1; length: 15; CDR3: CASSLWVDIDNEQFF; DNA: TGTGCCAGCAGCTTGTGGGTGGACATCGACAATGAGCAGTTCTTC
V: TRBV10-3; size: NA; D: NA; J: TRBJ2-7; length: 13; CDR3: CAISVGRSYEQYF; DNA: TGTGCCATCAGTGTCGGCAGGTCCTACGAGCAGTACTTC
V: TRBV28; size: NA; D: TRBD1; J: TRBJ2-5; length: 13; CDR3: CASSPGGGETQYF; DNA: TGTGCCAGCAGCCCAGGGGGCGGTGAGACCCAGTACTTC
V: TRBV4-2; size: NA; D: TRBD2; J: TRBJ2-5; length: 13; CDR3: CASSTGGQETQYF; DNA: TGTGCCAGCAGTACGGGGGGGCAAGAGACCCAGTACTTC
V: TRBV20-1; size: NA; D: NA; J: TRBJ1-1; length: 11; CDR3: CSARDQIKAFF; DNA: TGCAGTGCTAGAGATCAAATTAAAGCTTTCTTT
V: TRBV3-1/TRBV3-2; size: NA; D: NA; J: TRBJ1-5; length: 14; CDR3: CASSQDKGRQPQHF; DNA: TGTGCCAGCAGCCAAGACAAGGGGAGACAGCCCCAGCATTTT
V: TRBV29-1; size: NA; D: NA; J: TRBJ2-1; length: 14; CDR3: CSSKARGPYNEQFF; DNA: TGCAGCTCCAAAGCACGGGGGCCTTACAATGAGCAGTTCTTC
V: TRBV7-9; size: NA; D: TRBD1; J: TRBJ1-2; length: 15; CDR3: CASSSNRGAWDGYTF; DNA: TGTGCCAGCAGCTCCAACAGGGGGGCGTGGGATGGCTACACCTTC
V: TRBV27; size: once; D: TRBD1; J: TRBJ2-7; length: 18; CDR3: CASSPGTVRVGASYEQYF; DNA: TGTGCCAGCAGTCCCGGGACAGTTCGTGTGGGGGCCAGCTACGAGCAGTACTTC
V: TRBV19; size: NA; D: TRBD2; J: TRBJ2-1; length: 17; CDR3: CASMRQPSGGSYNEQFF; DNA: TGTGCCAGTATGCGGCAGCCTAGCGGAGGCTCCTACAATGAGCAGTTCTTC
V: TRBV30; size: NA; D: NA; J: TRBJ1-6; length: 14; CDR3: CAWSLGVGNSPLHF; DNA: TGTGCCTGGAGTCTCGGGGTAGGGAATTCACCCCTCCACTTT
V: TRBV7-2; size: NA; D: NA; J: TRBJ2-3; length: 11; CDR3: CAGSNTDTQYF; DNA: TGTGCCGGAAGCAACACAGATACGCAGTATTTT
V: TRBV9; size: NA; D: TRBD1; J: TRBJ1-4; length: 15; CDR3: CASSPRQGTNEKLFF; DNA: TGTGCCAGCAGCCCCCGACAGGGAACTAATGAAAAACTGTTTTTT
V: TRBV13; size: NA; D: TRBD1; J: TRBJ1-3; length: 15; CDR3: CASSLGQGPWRTIYF; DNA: TGTGCCAGCAGCTTAGGACAGGGGCCTTGGAGAACCATATATTTT
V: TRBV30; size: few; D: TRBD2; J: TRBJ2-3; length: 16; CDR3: CAWSLLTSGRTDTQYF; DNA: TGTGCCTGGAGTCTCCTCACTAGCGGGAGGACAGATACGCAGTATTTT
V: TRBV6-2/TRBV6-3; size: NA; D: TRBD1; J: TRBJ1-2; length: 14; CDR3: CASSEPGQPYGYTF; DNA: TGTGCCAGCAGCGAACCGGGACAGCCCTATGGCTACACCTTC
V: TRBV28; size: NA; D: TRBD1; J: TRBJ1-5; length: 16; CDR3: CASSLSTGDSNQPQHF; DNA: TGTGCCAGCAGTTTATCGACAGGGGATAGCAATCAGCCCCAGCATTTT
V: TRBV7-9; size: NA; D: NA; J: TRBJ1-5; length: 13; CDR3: CASSPQENQPQHF; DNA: TGTGCCAGCAGCCCTCAGGAGAACCAGCCCCAGCATTTT
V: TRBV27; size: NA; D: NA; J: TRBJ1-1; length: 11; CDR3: CASKSTTEAFF; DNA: TGTGCCAGCAAGTCGACCACTGAAGCTTTCTTT
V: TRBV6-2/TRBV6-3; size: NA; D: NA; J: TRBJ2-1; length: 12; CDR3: CASSSPSLRQFF; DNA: TGTGCCAGCAGTTCCCCTAGCCTCCGCCAGTTCTTC
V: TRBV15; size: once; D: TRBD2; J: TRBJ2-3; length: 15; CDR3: CATSIPGLGTDTQYF; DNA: TGTGCCACCAGCATTCCGGGACTAGGCACAGATACGCAGTATTTT
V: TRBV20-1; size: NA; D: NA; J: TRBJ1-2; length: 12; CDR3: CSASPRFQGYTF; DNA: TGCAGTGCTAGTCCACGTTTCCAGGGCTACACCTTC
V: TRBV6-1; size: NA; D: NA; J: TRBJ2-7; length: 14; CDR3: CASSEAGLTREQYF; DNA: TGTGCCAGCAGTGAAGCCGGTCTCACCCGGGAGCAGTACTTC
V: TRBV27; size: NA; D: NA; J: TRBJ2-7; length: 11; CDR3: CASTGGYEQYF; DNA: TGTGCCAGCACTGGGGGATACGAGCAGTACTTC
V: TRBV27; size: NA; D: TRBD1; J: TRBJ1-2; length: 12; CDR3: CASGNRGLGYTF; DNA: TGTGCCAGCGGTAACAGGGGGCTTGGCTACACCTTC
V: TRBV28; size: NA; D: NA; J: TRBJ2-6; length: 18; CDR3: CASSSLGQDPSGANVLTF; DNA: TGTGCCAGCAGTTCCCTCGGGCAGGACCCCTCTGGGGCCAACGTCCTGACTTTC
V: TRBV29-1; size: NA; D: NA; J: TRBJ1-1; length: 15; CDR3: CSVEPDQGYNTEAFF; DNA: TGCAGCGTTGAACCCGACCAGGGGTATAACACTGAAGCTTTCTTT
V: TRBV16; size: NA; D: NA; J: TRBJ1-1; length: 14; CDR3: CASSQFAVNTEAFF; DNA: TGTGCCAGCAGCCAATTCGCAGTGAACACTGAAGCTTTCTTT
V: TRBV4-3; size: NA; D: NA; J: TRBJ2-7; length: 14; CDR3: CASSQDLGSYEQYF; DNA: TGCGCCAGCAGCCAAGATCTTGGCTCCTACGAGCAGTACTTC
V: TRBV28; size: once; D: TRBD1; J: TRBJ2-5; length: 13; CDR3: CASSHRGPGTQYF; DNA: TGTGCCAGCAGTCACAGGGGGCCGGGAACCCAGTACTTC
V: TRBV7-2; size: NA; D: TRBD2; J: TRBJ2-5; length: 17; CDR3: CASSLAGGGGGAETQYF; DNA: TGTGCCAGCAGCTTAGCGGGGGGCGGCGGGGGGGCAGAGACCCAGTACTTC
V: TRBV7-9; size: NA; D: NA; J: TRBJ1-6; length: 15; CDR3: CASSLEFNYNSPLHF; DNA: TGTGCCAGCAGCTTAGAATTCAATTATAATTCACCCCTCCACTTT
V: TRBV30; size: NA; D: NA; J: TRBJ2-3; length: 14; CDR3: CAWSVAWRTDTQYF; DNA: TGTGCCTGGAGTGTAGCCTGGCGCACAGATACGCAGTATTTT
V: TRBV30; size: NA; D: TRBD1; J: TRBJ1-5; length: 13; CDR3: CAWNVGGTGPQHF; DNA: TGTGCCTGGAATGTCGGGGGGACAGGGCCCCAGCATTTT
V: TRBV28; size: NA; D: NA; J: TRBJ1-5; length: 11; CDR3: CASSSYQPQHF; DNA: TGTGCCAGCAGTTCATATCAGCCCCAGCATTTT
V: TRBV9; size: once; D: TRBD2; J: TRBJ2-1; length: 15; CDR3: CASTLAAVSYNEQFF; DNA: TGTGCCAGCACCCTAGCGGCGGTTAGTTACAATGAGCAGTTCTTC
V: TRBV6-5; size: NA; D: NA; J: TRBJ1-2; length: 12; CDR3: CACRKDLHGYTF; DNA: TGTGCCTGCCGGAAGGACCTCCATGGCTACACCTTC
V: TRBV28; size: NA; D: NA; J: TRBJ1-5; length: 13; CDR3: CASLGQNNQPQHF; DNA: TGTGCCAGTCTCGGACAGAACAATCAGCCCCAGCATTTT
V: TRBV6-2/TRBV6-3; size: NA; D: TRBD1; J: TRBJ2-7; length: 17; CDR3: CASSYPPLPGGSYEQYF; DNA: TGTGCCAGCAGTTACCCGCCCTTGCCAGGGGGTTCCTACGAGCAGTACTTC
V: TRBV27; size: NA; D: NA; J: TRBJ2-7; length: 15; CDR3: CASSLLRTGVSEQYF; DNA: TGTGCCAGCAGTTTACTACGGACGGGGGTCTCCGAGCAGTACTTC